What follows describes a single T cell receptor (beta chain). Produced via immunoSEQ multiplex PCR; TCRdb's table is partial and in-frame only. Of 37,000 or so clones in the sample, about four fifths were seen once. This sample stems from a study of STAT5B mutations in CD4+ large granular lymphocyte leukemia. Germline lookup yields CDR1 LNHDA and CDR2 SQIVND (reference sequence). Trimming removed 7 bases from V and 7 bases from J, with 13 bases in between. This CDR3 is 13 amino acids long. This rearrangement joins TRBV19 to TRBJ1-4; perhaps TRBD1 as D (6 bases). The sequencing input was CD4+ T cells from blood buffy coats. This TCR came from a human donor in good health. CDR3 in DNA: TGTGCCAGTAAAGAGACAGGACCTGAAAAACTGTTTTTT. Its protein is CASKETGPEKLFF.